A single sample gave rise to the 11 T cell receptor beta chains below, sequenced in a study of blood T cell repertoires in COVID-19. Profiling relied on immunoSEQ multiplex PCR, and the TCRdb table lists in-frame clones only, not all of them. This sample has about 120,000 clones, with over 75% found just once. The sample was peripheral blood. These receptors all stem from a man between 70 and 80 years old with active or convalescent COVID-19.

The rearrangement links TRBV5-6 to TRBJ2-3; 11 nucleotides align to TRBD2. Germline assignment: CDR1 SGHDT and CDR2 YYEEEE. V dropped 8 bases and J dropped 5; count of bases not matched to a gene: 10. The CDR3 spans 15 residues. CDR3 nucleotides: TGTGCCAGTACCTTTGGTCTAGCGGGAGGAGATACGCAGTATTTT. The encoded protein is CASTFGLAGGDTQYF.

The chain has TRBV10-3 and TRBJ2-2; 8 nucleotides match TRBD1. This CDR3 is 16 amino acids long. V lost 5 bases and J lost 3; bases outside the gene matches: 8. Germline V CDR1 and CDR2: ENHRY, SYGVKD. Written as DNA, the CDR3 is TGTGCCATCAGTCTTTACGACAGGGGAGACACCGGGGAGCTGTTTTTT. Its protein product is CAISLYDRGDTGELFF.

V usage is TRBV6-5 and J usage is TRBJ1-1; TRBD1 aligns across 11 bases. The CDR3 has 16 residues. After removal of 1 base from V and 5 bases from J, the junction contained 6 bases not matched to a gene. Per germline, CDR1 MNHEY and CDR2 SVGAGI. In DNA, the CDR3 is TGTGCCAGCAGTTACTTAGGACAGGGGGCGCGTACTGAAGCTTTCTTT. Amino acid sequence: CASSYLGQGARTEAFF.

The gene calls are TRBV27 and TRBJ2-1, with 9 nucleotides matching TRBD1. There are 14 residues in the CDR3. Losses at the gene ends were 7 bases for V and 15 bases for J; bases not matched to a gene: 16. Germline CDR1 MNHEY, CDR2 SMNVEV (reference sequence). CDR3 in DNA: TGTGCCAGCACCCAAGGAGGGCGACAGGGGGTTCTGTTCTTC. The encoded protein is CASTQGGRQGVLFF.

The rearrangement joins TRBV2 to TRBJ2-1; D may be TRBD1 (5 bases). This CDR3 is built from 13 residues. Trimming cost V 5 bases and J 8 bases, with 13 bases left between them. Germline-derived CDR1 and CDR2 are SNHLY and FYNNEI. CDR3 sequence reads: CASSTRQRYEQFF. The CDR3 region has the DNA TGTGCCAGCAGTACAAGACAGAGATATGAGCAGTTCTTC.

The genes are TRBV13 and TRBJ2-7; TRBD2 matches 8 bases. The V gene end was trimmed by 5 bases and the J gene end by 3 bases; junction bases not matched to a gene: 18. The CDR3 contains 18 residues. The germline V gene has CDR1 PRHDT and CDR2 FYEKMQ (reference sequence). CDR3 DNA sequence: TGTGCCAGCAGCCCGCAGAGTGGTACGCCTAGCGGGTACTACGAGCAGTACTTC. It translates to CASSPQSGTPSGYYEQYF. The whole variable domain, remainder taken from reference TRBV13 and TRBJ2-7, is AAGVIQSPRHLIKEKRETATLKCYPIPRHDTVYWYQQGPGQDPQFLISFYEKMQSDKGSIPDRFSAQQFSDYHSELNMSSLELGDSALYFCASSPQSGTPSGYYEQYFGPGTRLTVT.

In this sample, this clone turned up once. The rearrangement links TRBV28 to TRBJ2-7, with D perhaps TRBD2 (5 bases). The V and J ends lost 0 bases and 3 bases respectively, with 9 bases between them. This CDR3 has 14 amino acids. Germline V gene sequence: CDR1 MDHEN, CDR2 SYDVKM. In DNA, the CDR3 is TGTGCCAGCAGTTTATGGGAGGCTGGCTACGAGCAGTACTTC. Protein sequence: CASSLWEAGYEQYF.

This rearrangement joins TRBV9 to TRBJ1-6; D is uncertain. From germline, CDR1 is SGDLS and CDR2 YYNGEE. Trimming took off 2 bases at V and 10 bases at J, with 13 bases between the two ends. The CDR3 is 14 amino acids. DNA for the CDR3: TGTGCCAGCAGCGTGTCGCTCGGGGAATCACCCCTCCACTTT. This encodes CASSVSLGESPLHF.

This sequence joins TRBV6-2 or TRBV6-3 and TRBJ2-1; 13 positions match TRBD2. This CDR3 spans 16 amino acids. CDR1 MNHEY and CDR2 SVGEGT come from the germline V gene. The J segment lost 2 bases and the V segment lost 5 bases, leaving 3 bases of the junction unmatched. The CDR3 DNA sequence: TGTGCCAGCAGTACTGGACTAGCGGGGGCCTACAATGAGCAGTTCTTC. Amino acids: CASSTGLAGAYNEQFF.

The chain recombines TRBV28 with TRBJ2-3, with TRBD2 identical over 9 bases. This CDR3 is 14 amino acids long. The V and J ends lost 8 bases and 4 bases, in that order; junction bases with no gene match: 7. Germline V gene lookup returns CDR1 MDHEN and CDR2 SYDVKM. The CDR3 loop is CASLFSGSPDTQYF. In DNA form, the CDR3 reads TGTGCCAGCCTTTTTAGCGGGAGCCCAGATACGCAGTATTTT.

The chain employs TRBV19 and TRBJ2-1; 11 bases map to TRBD2. The CDR3 is 16 residues long. The germline gives CDR1 LNHDA, CDR2 SQIVND (reference sequence). Losses at the gene ends were 2 bases for V and 7 bases for J; bases not matched to a gene: 7. CDR3 sequence: CASSIRLAGPRNEQFF. The CDR3, as DNA: TGTGCCAGTAGTATAAGACTAGCGGGACCGAGGAATGAGCAGTTCTTC. Using reference TRBV19 and TRBJ2-1 for the parts outside the CDR3, the full variable domain is DGGITQSPKYLFRKEGQNVTLSCEQNLNHDAMYWYRQDPGQGLRLIYYSQIVNDFQKGDIAEGYSVSREKKESFPLTVTSAQKNPTAFYLCASSIRLAGPRNEQFFGPGTRLTVL.